This T cell receptor (beta chain) appears in the sequencing data of a study of blood T cell repertoires in COVID-19. In the study overall: The study drew acute and convalescent COVID-19 samples from the United States, Italy and Spain. PBMCs, B-cell-depleted T cells, or T cells provided the cDNA or gDNA that made up the material.

Measured with immunoSEQ multiplex PCR; TCRdb has only the in-frame clones, and not every one. The sample records some 200,000 clones, about 95% being singletons. This clonotype originated in a man aged 25-40 years with COVID-19, enrolled during active disease. What was sequenced was peripheral blood.

CDR3 coding DNA: TGTGCCAGTAGTGGGAGACAGGGGATATTCTACGAGCAGTACTTC. Translation: CASSGRQGIFYEQYF. The chain joins TRBV19 to TRBJ2-7, with TRBD1 matching over 8 bases. Germline assignment: CDR1 LNHDA and CDR2 SQIVND (reference sequence). With 5 bases clipped from V and 3 bases from J, the junction kept 9 bases outside the gene matches. The CDR3 consists of 15 residues.